The 32 T cell receptor beta chains given below trace back to one sample, sequenced in a study of a mutant IDH1 vaccine in newly diagnosed glioma. Assay used: immunoSEQ multiplex PCR; TCRdb lists only in-frame clones, some missing. The data show about 66,000 clones, approximately 83% seen once. Time point specified: baseline, week 1 (first vaccination visit). Treatment here: pre-vaccination baseline after standard-of-care therapy. The sequences come from PBMCs, collected from a glioma patient treated with radiotherapy, temozolomide or both. The source is a man between 25 and 39 years old with glioma.

Turning to this clone: One end of the junction does not line up with germline, which may come from a read error. The V and J genes are TRBV6-5 and TRBJ1-5; no reliable D call. CDR1 is MNHEY and CDR2 is SVGAGI in the germline V gene. The CDR3 consists of 15 residues. CDR3 nucleotide sequence: TGTGCCAGCAGTTACTCCGCCGAAGTTCGTCAGTCCCAGCATTTT. The encoded protein is CASSYSAEVRQSQHF.

This clone was observed once. J is TRBJ1-1 and V is TRBV27; 8 bases align to TRBD1. The CDR3 contains 15 residues. The germline V gene has CDR1 MNHEY and CDR2 SMNVEV (reference sequence). V shed 6 bases, J shed 1 base, and the junction held 7 bases outside the gene matches. The CDR3 DNA follows: TGTGCCAGCAGCCCAATCGGGACAGGGAACACTGAAGCTTTCTTT. As protein: CASSPIGTGNTEAFF.

The rearrangement uses TRBV27 and TRBJ2-7; D remains ambiguous. CDR1 and CDR2 (germline): MNHEY, SMNVEV (reference sequence). V was trimmed by 5 bases and J by 0 bases, leaving 8 bases between them. This CDR3 has 13 amino acids. The CDR3 sequence is CASSQFNSYEQYF. DNA for the CDR3: TGTGCCAGCAGTCAATTCAACTCCTACGAGCAGTACTTC.

This clone was observed a few times. The chain has TRBV11-2 and TRBJ2-7; no firm D call. V lost 4 bases and J lost 2, with 15 bases in between. The CDR3 consists of 15 residues. CDR1 and CDR2 from the germline V gene are SGHAT and FQNNGV. The CDR3 DNA follows: TGTGCCAGCAGCTCGGTACGCGGACGGACCTACGAGCAGTACTTC. The encoded protein is CASSSVRGRTYEQYF. Full variable domain (missing parts from reference TRBV11-2 and TRBJ2-7): EAGVAQSPRYKIIEKRQSVAFWCNPISGHATLYWYQQILGQGPKLLIQFQNNGVVDDSQLPKDRFSAERLKGVDSTLKIQPAKLEDSAVYLCASSSVRGRTYEQYFGPGTRLTVT.

V gene TRBV18 combines with J gene TRBJ2-3; perhaps TRBD2 as D (6 bases). The V and J ends lost 0 bases and 2 bases respectively, with 12 bases between them. The V gene's germline CDR1 is KGHSH and CDR2 LQKENI. CDR3 length: 16 amino acids. The CDR3 here is CASSPPSLAATDTQYF. In DNA form, the CDR3 reads TGTGCCAGCTCACCACCGTCACTAGCAGCCACAGATACGCAGTATTTT. Together with reference TRBV18 and TRBJ2-3, the CDR3 gives the full variable domain: NAGVMQNPRHLVRRRGQEARLRCSPMKGHSHVYWYRQLPEEGLKFMVYLQKENIIDESGMPKERFSAEFPKEGPSILRIQQVVRGDSAAYFCASSPPSLAATDTQYFGPGTRLTVL.

The rearrangement uses TRBV6-6 and TRBJ2-1, with D perhaps TRBD1 or TRBD2 (5 bases each). Per the germline V gene, CDR1 is MNHNY and CDR2 is SVGAGI (reference sequence). Trimming left V 3 bases short and J 7 bases short, with 13 bases between. The CDR3 has 14 amino acids. The CDR3 coding sequence is TGTGCCAGCAGTTATCCGACTGGGGGAAATGAGCAGTTCTTC. It translates to CASSYPTGGNEQFF.

This clone was recorded only once. This same CDR3 is encoded by further DNA sequences in the sample. The V and J genes are TRBV15 and TRBJ1-2; D remains unclear. The V end lost 4 bases, the J end lost 0 bases, and 21 bases lay between the germline ends. Germline loops: CDR1 LNHNV, CDR2 YYDKDF (reference sequence). CDR3 length equals 18 residues. CDR3 loop: CATSKTPPGVLANYGYTF. CDR3 nucleotide sequence: TGTGCCACCAGCAAGACTCCTCCTGGGGTTTTAGCTAACTATGGCTACACCTTC.

This clone showed up just a few times. The J gene is TRBJ1-1, the V gene TRBV19; TRBD1 matches 9 bases. V trimming: 7 bases; J trimming: 5 bases; junction bases outside the gene matches: 5. The CDR3 length is 13 residues. Germline values: CDR1 LNHDA, CDR2 SQIVND (reference sequence). CDR3 amino acids: CASNHRGLTEAFF. In DNA, the CDR3 is TGTGCCAGTAATCACAGGGGGCTTACTGAAGCTTTCTTT.

In this sample, this clone turned up a few times. This sequence joins TRBV7-6 and TRBJ2-6; 7 positions match TRBD2. V trimming: 1 base; J trimming: 0 bases; junction bases outside the gene matches: 6. This CDR3 has 18 residues. Germline V gives CDR1 SGHVS, CDR2 FNYEAQ. The CDR3 nucleotides read TGTGCCAGCAGCTTAGATATGGGCGGGAGCTCTGGGGCCAACGTCCTGACTTTC. This encodes CASSLDMGGSSGANVLTF.

This clone was picked up one time. V and J are TRBV6-5 and TRBJ1-5; TRBD1 aligns across 7 bases. This CDR3 contains 14 residues. V was clipped by 6 bases and J by 6 bases; unmatched bases: 8. Germline CDR1 reads MNHEY; CDR2 reads SVGAGI. The CDR3 region has the DNA TGTGCCAGCAGGCCCACAGGGGAAACTCAGCCCCAGCATTTT. Translated: CASRPTGETQPQHF.

The genes are TRBV5-6 and TRBJ1-1, with 8 bases lining up with TRBD1. This CDR3 region has 15 residues. Germline CDR1 and CDR2: SGHDT and YYEEEE. V gave up 4 bases and J gave up 6 bases; unmatched junction bases: 11. Written as DNA, the CDR3 is TGTGCCAGCAGCCGACAGGGGCCGCGGAGTTCTGAAGCTTTCTTT. Translation gives CASSRQGPRSSEAFF. Drawing the rest from reference TRBV5-6 and TRBJ1-1, the complete variable domain is DAGVTQSPTHLIKTRGQQVTLRCSPKSGHDTVSWYQQALGQGPQFIFQYYEEEERQRGNFPDRFSGHQFPNYSSELNVNALLLGDSALYLCASSRQGPRSSEAFFGQGTRLTVV.

The V and J genes are TRBV28 and TRBJ2-1, with 12 bases that match TRBD2. CDR3 length: 15 amino acids. The J segment lost 9 bases and the V segment lost 2 bases, leaving 5 bases of the junction unmatched. Per the germline V gene, CDR1 is MDHEN and CDR2 is SYDVKM. The CDR3 coding sequence is TGTGCCAGCAGTTTACTAGCGGGGGGGCCACGTGAGCAGTTCTTC. Its protein is CASSLLAGGPREQFF.

The genes are TRBV29-1 and TRBJ1-3; a possible D gene is TRBD1 (5 bases). The CDR3 runs to 16 residues. Germline V gives CDR1 SQVTM, CDR2 ANQGSEA. Trimming took 0 bases from V and 2 from J, leaving 14 bases between them. CDR3 DNA sequence: TGCAGCGTTGAAGATCGGGCAGGGACTACTGGAAACACCATATATTTT. Amino acid sequence: CSVEDRAGTTGNTIYF.

This rearrangement joins TRBV7-6 to TRBJ2-2; 10 nucleotides agree with TRBD1. Germline lookup yields CDR1 SGHVS and CDR2 FNYEAQ. The CDR3 covers 18 residues. The ends lost 7 bases at V and 2 bases at J; junction bases unmatched: 13. CDR3 in amino acids: CASKETGGADVNTGELFF. CDR3 DNA: TGTGCCAGCAAAGAGACAGGGGGCGCTGATGTAAACACCGGGGAGCTGTTTTTT.

The chain couples TRBV5-1 to TRBJ2-1; D is undetermined. From germline, CDR1 is SGHRS and CDR2 YFSETQ. V lost 2 bases to trimming and J lost 6 bases, with 6 bases between them. The CDR3 contains 12 residues. CDR3 DNA sequence: TGCGCCAGCAGCTTACACTTCAATGAGCAGTTCTTC. It yields the protein CASSLHFNEQFF.

The chain is built from TRBV4-1 and TRBJ1-1, with a weak D call TRBD1 (5 bases). The CDR3 runs 17 residues. Germline V gives CDR1 MGHRA, CDR2 YSYEKL. Trimming stripped 3 bases from V and 1 base from J, with 18 bases between. In nucleotides, the CDR3 is TGCGCCAGCAGCCAGCCAAGACGGAGGGGCCGGAACACTGAAGCTTTCTTT. This translates into CASSQPRRRGRNTEAFF.

The rearrangement uses TRBV6-5 and TRBJ1-2, with TRBD1 as a possible D gene (6 bases). The V end lost 6 bases, the J end lost 2 bases, and 10 bases lay between the germline ends. From germline, CDR1 is MNHEY and CDR2 SVGAGI. This CDR3 comprises 13 residues. CDR3 DNA sequence: TGTGCCAGCAGGTGGACAGAGAACTATGGCTACACCTTC. It specifies CASRWTENYGYTF.

V is TRBV10-1 and J is TRBJ1-2, with 10 bases matching TRBD1. V dropped 5 bases and J dropped 1; count of bases not matched to a gene: 16. CDR3 length equals 19 residues. Looked up from germline, CDR1 is WNHNN and CDR2 is SYGVQD (reference sequence). Written as DNA, the CDR3 is TGCGCCAGCAGTTCTCAATCCGGGACAGGGGCCGTGAGTAACTATGGCTACACCTTC. As protein: CASSSQSGTGAVSNYGYTF.

This clone appeared once. V gene TRBV9 combines with J gene TRBJ2-7, with unresolved D. CDR3 length equals 13 residues. The germline gives CDR1 SGDLS, CDR2 YYNGEE. The V end lost 4 bases, the J end lost 3 bases, and 11 bases lay between the germline ends. The CDR3 region is CASSPDNYYEQYF. In DNA, the CDR3 is TGTGCCAGCAGCCCCGACAATTACTACGAGCAGTACTTC.

In DNA, the CDR3 is TGTGCCAGTAGTTCCGACAGGAGCTCCTACGAGCAGTACTTC. It is translated as CASSSDRSSYEQYF. J is TRBJ2-7 and V is TRBV19; a weak D match, TRBD1 (6 bases). Germline lookup yields CDR1 LNHDA and CDR2 SQIVND (reference sequence). Trimming cost V 5 bases and J 0 bases, with 11 bases left between them. The CDR3 consists of 14 residues.

The chain has TRBV5-1 and TRBJ2-7; D remains ambiguous. The CDR3 is 14 amino acids. V shed 1 base and J shed 5 bases, with 13 bases lying between them. Germline values: CDR1 SGHRS, CDR2 YFSETQ. The CDR3 here is CASSLTTATHEQYF. Written as DNA, the CDR3 is TGCGCCAGCAGCTTGACGACGGCCACCCACGAGCAGTACTTC.

The chain carries TRBV19 and TRBJ2-3, with D uncertain. The CDR3 loop spans 14 amino acids. V dropped 8 bases and J dropped 0 bases, with 12 bases sitting between them. Germline V gives CDR1 LNHDA, CDR2 SQIVND (reference sequence). CDR3 sequence reads: CASGNRASTDTQYF. The CDR3 coding sequence is TGTGCCAGTGGAAATAGGGCTAGCACAGATACGCAGTATTTT.

J is TRBJ1-3 and V is TRBV5-1; a weak D match, TRBD1 (5 bases). The CDR3 consists of 15 residues. Germline assignment: CDR1 SGHRS and CDR2 YFSETQ. The V end lost 1 base, the J end lost 0 bases, and 8 bases lay between the germline ends. The chain's CDR3 is CASSLLTGSGNTIYF. The CDR3 DNA reads as TGCGCCAGCAGCTTGCTAACAGGCTCTGGAAACACCATATATTTT. Looking up the rest from reference TRBV5-1 and TRBJ1-3 gives the full variable domain: KAGVTQTPRYLIKTRGQQVTLSCSPISGHRSVSWYQQTPGQGLQFLFEYFSETQRNKGNFPGRFSGRQFSNSRSEMNVSTLELGDSALYLCASSLLTGSGNTIYFGEGSWLTVV.

CDR3 loop: CASSGGETGELFF. In nucleotides, the CDR3 is TGTGCCAGCAGCGGGGGTGAGACCGGGGAGCTGTTTTTT. This sequence joins TRBV7-7 and TRBJ2-2; the D call may be TRBD1 or TRBD2 (5 bases each). V was clipped by 5 bases and J by 5 bases, with 9 bases between them. The CDR3 length is 13 residues. The germline gives CDR1 SSHAT, CDR2 FNYEAQ (reference sequence).

The chain employs TRBV7-8 and TRBJ2-1; no firm D call. This CDR3 has 13 residues. The germline CDR1 and CDR2 sequences are SGHVS and FQNEAQ. Trimming pared 5 bases from V and 8 bases from J, leaving 13 bases between. The CDR3 nucleotides are TGTGCCAGCAGCCCACCAATTAGGGATGAGCAGTTCTTC. Translation: CASSPPIRDEQFF.

This chain uses TRBV5-1 with TRBJ2-7, with D maybe TRBD1 (7 bases). The CDR3 loop spans 15 amino acids. Germline CDR1 is SGHRS and CDR2 is YFSETQ. Deletions cut 4 bases from V and 4 bases from J, with 18 bases between. Here the CDR3 reads CASSRDREVLYEQYF. The CDR3 DNA reads as TGCGCCAGCAGCCGCGACAGGGAGGTTTTGTACGAGCAGTACTTC.

This rearrangement joins TRBV7-7 to TRBJ2-5; unclear D gene. V lost 2 bases and J lost 0, with 7 bases in between. The germline CDR1 and CDR2 sequences are SSHAT and FNYEAQ (reference sequence). CDR3 size: 14 residues. CDR3 nucleotide sequence: TGTGCCAGCAGCTTACGGATCAACCAAGAGACCCAGTACTTC. Its protein is CASSLRINQETQYF.

V and J are TRBV7-9 and TRBJ1-5, with 11 bases fitting TRBD1. J lost 0 bases, V lost 10 bases, and 11 bases had no gene match. Germline-derived CDR1 and CDR2 are SEHNR and FQNEAQ (reference sequence). This CDR3 has 17 amino acids. CDR3 nucleotides: TGTGCCACCGCCGGGACAGGGGGGACCAATAGCAATCAGCCCCAGCATTTT. Amino acids: CATAGTGGTNSNQPQHF.

CDR3 amino acids: CASSGQGSGYEQYF. The CDR3 DNA reads as TGTGCCAGCAGCGGACAGGGGTCGGGCTACGAGCAGTACTTC. The chain carries TRBV2 and TRBJ2-5, with 9 positions matching TRBD1. TRBJ2-7 explains the end of the DNA better; the J call may be wrong. Per germline, CDR1 SNHLY and CDR2 FYNNEI. The CDR3 consists of 14 residues.

The V gene is TRBV7-2, the J gene TRBJ2-5; 9 nucleotides align to TRBD2. V lost 0 bases, J lost 5 bases, and 4 bases stayed unmatched. This CDR3 is built from 15 residues. In germline, CDR1 is SGHTA, CDR2 FQGNSA. The DNA of the CDR3 is TGTGCCAGCAGCTTAGCTCTTAGCGGGGGTGAGACCCAGTACTTC. Translating it yields CASSLALSGGETQYF.

This sequence joins TRBV28 and TRBJ2-2, with 9 bases aligning to TRBD1. CDR1 and CDR2 from the germline V gene are MDHEN and SYDVKM. Losses at the gene ends were 3 bases for V and 5 bases for J; bases not matched to a gene: 13. The CDR3 contains 18 residues. The CDR3 region is CASSFYISGQGYTGELFF. The CDR3 DNA is TGTGCCAGCAGTTTTTATATATCAGGACAGGGGTATACCGGGGAGCTGTTTTTT.

CDR3 in DNA: TGTGCCAGCAGCCTGGGACTAGCGAACACCGGGGAGCTGTTTTTT. Translation: CASSLGLANTGELFF. The chain is built from TRBV9 and TRBJ2-2, with TRBD2 identical over 8 bases. The V gene's germline CDR1 is SGDLS and CDR2 YYNGEE. V shed 4 bases, J shed 0 bases, and the junction held 2 bases outside the gene matches. The CDR3 runs to 15 residues.